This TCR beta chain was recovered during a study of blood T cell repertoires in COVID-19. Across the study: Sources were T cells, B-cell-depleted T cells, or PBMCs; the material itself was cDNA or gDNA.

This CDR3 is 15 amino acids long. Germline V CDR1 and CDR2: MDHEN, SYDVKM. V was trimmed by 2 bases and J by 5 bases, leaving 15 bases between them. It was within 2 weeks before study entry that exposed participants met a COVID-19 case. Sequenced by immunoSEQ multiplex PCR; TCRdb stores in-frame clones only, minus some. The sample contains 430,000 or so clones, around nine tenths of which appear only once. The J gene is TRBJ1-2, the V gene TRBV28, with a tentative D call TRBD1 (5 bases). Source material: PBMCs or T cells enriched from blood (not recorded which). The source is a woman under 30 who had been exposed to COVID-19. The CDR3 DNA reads TGTGCCAGCAGTTTAGGGGGGGAACTTCGTTATGGCTACACCTTC. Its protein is CASSLGGELRYGYTF.